This T cell receptor beta chain came from a study of shared clonotypes between healthy human individuals. Study findings and constraints: How much donors shared clonotypes was expected to be affected by sequencing depth.

The CDR3 totals 14 residues. Per germline, CDR1 SEHNR and CDR2 FQNEAQ (reference sequence). V lost 4 bases to trimming and J lost 2 bases; unmatched junction nucleotides: 4. With regard to this clone: Its antigen is as yet unknown.

The data were produced by immunoSEQ multiplex PCR, yet TCRdb's version contains in-frame clones alone and is incomplete. The sample has roughly 1.5 million clones, around 98% seen once. The chain couples TRBV7-9 to TRBJ2-5; 7 nucleotides match TRBD1. The receptor comes from a man aged 30 to 45 in good health. What was sequenced was naive CD4+ T cells sorted from blood. The subset was: CD45RA+ positively selected. The CDR3 here is CASSYRDSQETQYF. CDR3 in DNA: TGTGCCAGCAGCTATCGGGACAGTCAAGAGACCCAGTACTTC.